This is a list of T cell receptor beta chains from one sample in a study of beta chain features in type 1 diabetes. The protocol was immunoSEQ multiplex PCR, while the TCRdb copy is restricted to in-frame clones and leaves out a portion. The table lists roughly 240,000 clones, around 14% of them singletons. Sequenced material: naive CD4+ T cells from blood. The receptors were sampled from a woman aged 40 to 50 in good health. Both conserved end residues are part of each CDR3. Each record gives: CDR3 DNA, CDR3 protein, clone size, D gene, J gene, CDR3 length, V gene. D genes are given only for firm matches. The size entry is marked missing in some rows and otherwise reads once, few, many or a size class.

DNA: TGTGCCAGCAGCTCGGTACAGGGGACGGAGACCCAGTACTTC
CDR3: CASSSVQGTETQYF
size: few
D: TRBD1
J: TRBJ2-5
length: 14
V: TRBV5-8

DNA: TGTGCCAGCAGCCCAGAAGTCACAGATACGCAGTATTTT
CDR3: CASSPEVTDTQYF
size: few
D: -
J: TRBJ2-3
length: 13
V: TRBV5-4

DNA: TGTGCCAGCAGTTTGCCACGGACAGGGGAGGATGAAAAACTGTTTTTT
CDR3: CASSLPRTGEDEKLFF
size: few
D: TRBD1
J: TRBJ1-4
length: 16
V: TRBV28

DNA: TGTGCCAGCAGCTTGGGGCCGCGGGACAGGGATGGAAACACCATATATTTT
CDR3: CASSLGPRDRDGNTIYF
size: -
D: TRBD1
J: TRBJ1-3
length: 17
V: TRBV5-4

DNA: TGTGCCAGCAGCTTAGCGGGGGCGCTGGGCACAGATACGCAGTATTTT
CDR3: CASSLAGALGTDTQYF
size: few
D: -
J: TRBJ2-3
length: 16
V: TRBV7-2

DNA: TGTGCCAGTAGTATCGATGGGACTAGCGGGCGCCATGAGCAGTTCTTC
CDR3: CASSIDGTSGRHEQFF
size: few
D: TRBD2
J: TRBJ2-1
length: 16
V: TRBV19

DNA: TGTGCCAGCAGCAAAGTCAGGCAGGGGTATGGGGCCAACGTCCTGACTTTC
CDR3: CASSKVRQGYGANVLTF
size: -
D: -
J: TRBJ2-6
length: 17
V: TRBV21-1

DNA: TGTGCCAGCAGTGATTCAGGGGGGAGGAGACAGCCCCAGCATTTT
CDR3: CASSDSGGRRQPQHF
size: -
D: TRBD1
J: TRBJ1-5
length: 15
V: TRBV6-6

DNA: TGTGCCAGCAGCCACCCTGGGAGGTCCTACGAGCAGTACTTC
CDR3: CASSHPGRSYEQYF
size: few
D: -
J: TRBJ2-7
length: 14
V: TRBV7-6

DNA: TGTGCCAGCAGCACTAGCGGGGATGAGCAGTTCTTC
CDR3: CASSTSGDEQFF
size: few
D: TRBD2
J: TRBJ2-1
length: 12
V: TRBV7-9

DNA: TGTGCCAGCAGCGTAGGACTAGCGGCTTCCTACTCCTACGAGCAGTACTTC
CDR3: CASSVGLAASYSYEQYF
size: -
D: TRBD2
J: TRBJ2-7
length: 17
V: TRBV9

DNA: TGTGCCAGCAGCGTAGAGGCGGGGGGGAAAGAGACCCAGTACTTC
CDR3: CASSVEAGGKETQYF
size: -
D: TRBD2
J: TRBJ2-5
length: 15
V: TRBV9

DNA: TGTGCCAGCAGCTTGGGGGCAGGGAATGGGGCCAACGTCCTGACTTTC
CDR3: CASSLGAGNGANVLTF
size: -
D: -
J: TRBJ2-6
length: 16
V: TRBV5-6

DNA: TGTGCCAGCTCACCCGGGACAGGGGGGAATCAGCCCCAGCATTTT
CDR3: CASSPGTGGNQPQHF
size: few
D: TRBD1
J: TRBJ1-5
length: 15
V: TRBV18

DNA: TGTGCCAGCTCACCACCGACAGCCTACGAGCAGTACTTC
CDR3: CASSPPTAYEQYF
size: few
D: -
J: TRBJ2-7
length: 13
V: TRBV18

DNA: TGTGCCAGCTCACCACGAGGCCGGGACAGACAGAACACTGAAGCTTTCTTT
CDR3: CASSPRGRDRQNTEAFF
size: -
D: TRBD1
J: TRBJ1-1
length: 17
V: TRBV18

DNA: TGTGCCAGCTCACCGGGAGTAAGTAACTATGGCTACACCTTC
CDR3: CASSPGVSNYGYTF
size: few
D: -
J: TRBJ1-2
length: 14
V: TRBV18

DNA: TGCGCCAGCAGTGAGCCTGAGGGTGCCGGGGAGCTGTTTTTT
CDR3: CASSEPEGAGELFF
size: -
D: -
J: TRBJ2-2
length: 14
V: TRBV10-1

DNA: TGTGCCAGCAGCTTAGATGCGTCCGGGGGCTACACCTTC
CDR3: CASSLDASGGYTF
size: few
D: -
J: TRBJ1-2
length: 13
V: TRBV11-2

DNA: TGTGCCACCAGCGCCCACAGGGCAGGGGCTTTCTTT
CDR3: CATSAHRAGAFF
size: -
D: -
J: TRBJ1-1
length: 12
V: TRBV15

DNA: TGTGCCATCAGTGAGTCTCAGGGACTGAGTAGCAATCAGCCCCAGCATTTT
CDR3: CAISESQGLSSNQPQHF
size: -
D: -
J: TRBJ1-5
length: 17
V: TRBV10-3

DNA: TGTGCCAGCAGCCCTACCCCGCGGGGGCGGAACACCGGGGAGCTGTTTTTT
CDR3: CASSPTPRGRNTGELFF
size: -
D: -
J: TRBJ2-2
length: 17
V: TRBV7-9

DNA: TGTGCCAGCTCACCCGACAGGGCGAACTACGAGCAGTACTTC
CDR3: CASSPDRANYEQYF
size: few
D: TRBD1
J: TRBJ2-7
length: 14
V: TRBV18

DNA: TGTGCCATCAGTGAGTCGAAGGGTGCGGGCACTGAAGCTTTCTTT
CDR3: CAISESKGAGTEAFF
size: few
D: -
J: TRBJ1-1
length: 15
V: TRBV10-3

DNA: TGTGCCAGCAGCCTCCTCGGGACAGGAGCAGATACGCAGTATTTT
CDR3: CASSLLGTGADTQYF
size: -
D: TRBD1
J: TRBJ2-3
length: 15
V: TRBV14

DNA: TGTGCCAGCTCAACCGGGACTAGCGGTTACGAGCAGTACTTC
CDR3: CASSTGTSGYEQYF
size: -
D: TRBD2
J: TRBJ2-7
length: 14
V: TRBV18

DNA: TGTGCCAGCAGCCTAGGGACAGGGAGCTACAATGAGCAGTTCTTC
CDR3: CASSLGTGSYNEQFF
size: -
D: TRBD1
J: TRBJ2-1
length: 15
V: TRBV5-4

DNA: TGTGCCAGCAGCTTGGACAGCAGTCTTGGCTACACCTTC
CDR3: CASSLDSSLGYTF
size: -
D: -
J: TRBJ1-2
length: 13
V: TRBV11-2

DNA: TGTGCCAGCAGCGCGGGACTAGCGGGGATATACAATGAGCAGTTCTTC
CDR3: CASSAGLAGIYNEQFF
size: -
D: TRBD2
J: TRBJ2-1
length: 16
V: TRBV5-8

DNA: TGTGCCAGCAGCTTGGCGGGACTAGCCGTACCCAGCGGTGAGCAGTTCTTC
CDR3: CASSLAGLAVPSGEQFF
size: -
D: TRBD2
J: TRBJ2-1
length: 17
V: TRBV5-6

DNA: TGTGCCAGCAGCTTAGGGACTAGCGGGGATACGCAGTATTTT
CDR3: CASSLGTSGDTQYF
size: few
D: TRBD2
J: TRBJ2-3
length: 14
V: TRBV11-2

DNA: TGTGCCATCGTAACACTAGCGGGGCCTTCTAGCTCCTACAATGAGCAGTTCTTC
CDR3: CAIVTLAGPSSSYNEQFF
size: few
D: TRBD2
J: TRBJ2-1
length: 18
V: TRBV19

DNA: TGCGCCAGCAGCCAAGAACTAGTTTGGGAGACCCAGTACTTC
CDR3: CASSQELVWETQYF
size: few
D: -
J: TRBJ2-5
length: 14
V: TRBV4-3

DNA: TGTGCCAGCAGTGACCAGGGGGGCAATCAGCCCCAGCATTTT
CDR3: CASSDQGGNQPQHF
size: few
D: TRBD1
J: TRBJ1-5
length: 14
V: TRBV2

DNA: TGCGCCAGCAGCTTGGGCCTTCTAGCGGGGGGATACAATGAGCAGTTCTTC
CDR3: CASSLGLLAGGYNEQFF
size: few
D: TRBD2
J: TRBJ2-1
length: 17
V: TRBV5-1

DNA: TGCGCCAGCAGCCAAGAGCCGGGACTAGCGGGGGGGCATGAGTACTTC
CDR3: CASSQEPGLAGGHEYF
size: few
D: TRBD2
J: TRBJ2-7
length: 16
V: TRBV4-1

DNA: TGCGCCAGCAGCCACGGGACTAGCGGCAAAAAAGAGACCCAGTACTTC
CDR3: CASSHGTSGKKETQYF
size: few
D: TRBD2
J: TRBJ2-5
length: 16
V: TRBV4-1

DNA: TGTGCCAGCCGTAGCGGGGGGGCCACAGATACGCAGTATTTT
CDR3: CASRSGGATDTQYF
size: few
D: TRBD2
J: TRBJ2-3
length: 14
V: TRBV7-2

DNA: TGTGCCAGCAGCTTTAGGAGCTCCTATAATTCACCCCTCCACTTT
CDR3: CASSFRSSYNSPLHF
size: -
D: -
J: TRBJ1-6
length: 15
V: TRBV5-5

DNA: TGTGCCAGCAGCATAAGACAGGGGGGTATCTATGGCTACACCTTC
CDR3: CASSIRQGGIYGYTF
size: few
D: TRBD1
J: TRBJ1-2
length: 15
V: TRBV13

DNA: TGTGCCAGCAGCTTAGGCACTAGCGGGAGCAATGAGCAGTTCTTC
CDR3: CASSLGTSGSNEQFF
size: few
D: TRBD2
J: TRBJ2-1
length: 15
V: TRBV7-9

DNA: TGCAGCGTTGAAGGCAGGGCTGGAAACACCATATATTTT
CDR3: CSVEGRAGNTIYF
size: few
D: -
J: TRBJ1-3
length: 13
V: TRBV29-1

DNA: TGCGCCAGCAGCCTGGGACAGATGTATGAAAAACTGTTTTTT
CDR3: CASSLGQMYEKLFF
size: few
D: TRBD1
J: TRBJ1-4
length: 14
V: TRBV5-1

DNA: TGTGCCAGCAGTCCACTAGCGGGGGGCTTCACAGATACGCAGTATTTT
CDR3: CASSPLAGGFTDTQYF
size: -
D: TRBD2
J: TRBJ2-3
length: 16
V: TRBV25-1

DNA: TGCGCCAGTGGTCGGGACACGACCTACGAGCAGTACTTC
CDR3: CASGRDTTYEQYF
size: few
D: -
J: TRBJ2-7
length: 13
V: TRBV5-1

DNA: TGTGCCAGCAGTTACTCGAGTTCGGGGGGTGGCTACACCTTC
CDR3: CASSYSSSGGGYTF
size: few
D: -
J: TRBJ1-2
length: 14
V: TRBV6-5

DNA: TGTGTCATCAAGCAGGGGGCGAGTGAGACCCAGTACTTC
CDR3: CVIKQGASETQYF
size: -
D: TRBD1
J: TRBJ2-5
length: 13
V: TRBV10-3

DNA: TGCGCCAGCAGCCCCGGTCAGGTCAATGAGCAGTTCTTC
CDR3: CASSPGQVNEQFF
size: -
D: -
J: TRBJ2-1
length: 13
V: TRBV5-1

DNA: TGTGCCATCAGTGCCGGGACTAGCGGGGGCCAAGAGACCCAGTACTTC
CDR3: CAISAGTSGGQETQYF
size: few
D: TRBD2
J: TRBJ2-5
length: 16
V: TRBV10-3

DNA: TGTGCCAGTAGAGGGGTCGTCCTAAGGGGCAATCAGCCCCAGCATTTT
CDR3: CASRGVVLRGNQPQHF
size: -
D: -
J: TRBJ1-5
length: 16
V: TRBV19

DNA: TGTGCCAGCAGTGGGCGGCAGTTCCTCTCTGGAAACACCATATATTTT
CDR3: CASSGRQFLSGNTIYF
size: -
D: -
J: TRBJ1-3
length: 16
V: TRBV6-1

DNA: TGCGCCAGCAGCCAAGGACAGAGCACAGATACGCAGTATTTT
CDR3: CASSQGQSTDTQYF
size: -
D: -
J: TRBJ2-3
length: 14
V: TRBV5-1

DNA: TGTGCCAGCAGCGCCCTTCCCGGGAATTTCCACGAGCAGTACTTC
CDR3: CASSALPGNFHEQYF
size: few
D: -
J: TRBJ2-7
length: 15
V: TRBV7-2

DNA: TGTGCCAGCAGGGGGGGTGAAGATACGCAGTATTTT
CDR3: CASRGGEDTQYF
size: few
D: -
J: TRBJ2-3
length: 12
V: TRBV4-2

DNA: TGTGCTAGTGCTACCATGCGGGGGGGCCAGGAGACCCAGTACTTC
CDR3: CASATMRGGQETQYF
size: -
D: TRBD2
J: TRBJ2-5
length: 15
V: TRBV12-5